This entry features one T cell receptor beta chain sequence. This clonotype was counted ten times or more. It has no known antigen specificity. Per-base quality was not reported, and no clone a single base away is much larger than it. The trim is 5 bases for V and 5 bases for J, with a gap of 21 bases between the germline ends. The germline V gene specifies SGHAT as CDR1 and FQNNGV as CDR2. The CDR3 sequence holds 16 residues, the cysteine and phenylalanine included. The DNA shown is the 48-base CDR3, in frame from base 1. The data belong to a study of CD8 T cells in ankylosing spondylitis (dated by TCRdb to the late 2010s). A note on the overall study: To find TCR variants linked to disease, the study profiled T cell receptor beta repertoires in ankylosing spondylitis patients and healthy donors. The whole study cohort included 85 to 120 healthy donors and around 24 ankylosing spondylitis patients. Peripheral blood was sampled, and synovial fluid was additionally collected from ankylosing spondylitis patients. Summary of the overall study and its limitations: The disease-linked clones showed a CD8+ phenotype and occurred at relatively low frequencies in peripheral blood. Significant enrichment of the disease-linked clones was reported in matched synovial fluid samples from ankylosing spondylitis patients. Some motif variants had previously been reported in the synovial fluid and blood of reactive arthritis patients, which suggests shared mechanisms of disease initiation. Blood from ankylosing spondylitis patients appeared to be characterized by a TCR beta motif composed of about eight highly homologous amino acid variants.

The listed sequencing device is Illumina HiSeq 2500. TCR beta libraries were prepared by quantitative 5'-RACE with molecular barcodes. Per the source publication's procedure: Disease-linked TCR variants were identified with a new computational method built on a probabilistic model of VDJ rearrangement. TCRdb handled the public reads itself, with Q25 trimming in fastp and clone calling in MiXCR, and kept productive beta chains. Each entry is one CDR3 protein sequence, shown with its most common DNA and genes. The V and J calls were determined by TCRdb, not by the authors. The sample profile shows 180,000 or so distinct CDR3 sequences; around 10% of them were found once. The biggest ten clones account for 25% to 30% of the sample.

This receptor was obtained from a male donor with ankylosing spondylitis or in good health (not recorded which). The sample taken for sequencing was blood, either unsorted or a sorted T cell fraction (not recorded which). This sequence uses TRBV11-2 and TRBJ2-5; a tentative D call is TRBD1 (5 bases match). The CDR3 corresponds to CASSLISRVGHETQYF. The bases are TGTGCCAGCAGCCTAATAAGCAGGGTCGGTCACGAGACCCAGTACTTC.